This TCR beta chain is from a study of blood T cell repertoires in COVID-19 (dated by TCRdb to the early 2020s). About the full investigation: Samples from collaborators originated in the United States, Italy and Spain and spanned both the acute and convalescent phases of COVID-19. The prospective study material was composed of cDNA or gDNA derived from T cells, B-cell-depleted T cells, or PBMCs. Where available, HLA class I and class II types were taken from metadata supplied by the sample provider and were not determined by assay-based typing. The repertoires were released in a freely available public database meant as a resource for research on the immune response to SARS-CoV-2. Nearly every sample came with metadata listing a de-identified subject ID, COVID-19 status, age in years and sex. The samples were drawn from two sources: the first 160 participants of the ongoing ImmuneRACE study, and 1,000 to 1,500 subjects contributed by 6 global collaborators. Subjects who had been exposed to COVID-19, were actively infected with it, or had recovered from it provided the deeply sampled blood TCRbeta repertoires that made up the dataset. Here is what the overall study found, with its caveats: How much clinical and demographic metadata was included differed by source and by participant, and the metadata was provided uncurated.

As to this clone: Its binding antigen is unknown. Base qualities were left out, and no much larger clone turns up one base away. The sample carries other DNA sequences with the same CDR3.

Sequences SGHRS (CDR1) and YFSETQ (CDR2) are obtained from the germline V gene. V is cut by 0 bases and J by 6 bases, and the space between the germline ends is 5 bases. The CDR3 runs 12 residues from the cysteine to the phenylalanine. CDR3 DNA is the only sequence kept; it has 36 bases, read in frame from the first base. The immunoSEQ Assay, a bias-controlled multiplex PCR, was used to amplify TCRbeta CDR3 regions from genomic DNA. The authors' analysis ran thus. The number of nucleated cells in each sample was estimated by amplification of reference gene primers within the assay. To quantify the absolute abundance of each unique TCRbeta CDR3 rearrangement, sequence reads were collapsed and filtered. Productive Simpson clonality was computed per sample as the square root of Simpson's diversity index over productive rearrangements. TCRdb retrieved this table from immuneACCESS and kept in-frame rearrangements only. Not all clones are present; in checked studies, unresolved V genes account for under half, and no reason is known for the remainder. V, J and clone size were drawn from that table, and D and trimming were deduced from the DNA. In all, the sample holds almost 250,000 clones, and roughly 90% of those were seen once. Together, the top ten hold about 4% of the sample.

Enrolling through a virtual design, the prospective study's participants ranged in age from about 18 to 89 years and lived across 24 United States geographic areas. In the prospective study, cohorts were assigned on the basis of participant-reported clinical history obtained from a screening survey and a study questionnaire. Recovered participants in ImmuneRACE Cohort 3 were defined by two consecutive negative NP/OP PCR tests, clearance by a healthcare professional, or resolution of symptoms. Each participant in the prospective study had whole blood, serum and a nasopharyngeal or oropharyngeal swab collected by mobile phlebotomists. Over a roughly two-month period, participants in the prospective study had the option of providing additional blood draws and questionnaires. Before DNA extraction, blood samples from the prospective study were shipped at room temperature or frozen.

The sequenced sample consisted of PBMCs or T cells enriched from blood (not recorded which). The V and J segments used are TRBV5-1 and TRBJ2-3, with the D segment identity uncertain. The origin of this receptor is a woman aged 25-40 years who had recovered from COVID-19. The sequence in DNA is TGCGCCAGCAGCTTGGTCCGGGATACGCAGTATTTT. The encoded protein is CASSLVRDTQYF. The CDR3 plus the reference TRBV5-1 and TRBJ2-3 genes for the other parts give the full variable domain: KAGVTQTPRYLIKTRGQQVTLSCSPISGHRSVSWYQQTPGQGLQFLFEYFSETQRNKGNFPGRFSGRQFSNSRSEMNVSTLELGDSALYLCASSLVRDTQYFGPGTRLTVL.